The entry that follows covers one T cell receptor beta chain sequence. What it binds is not known. Sequencing was performed with immunoSEQ multiplex PCR; in TCRdb, only in-frame clones are kept and a portion is missing. The table shows around 120,000 clones, with 93% occurring only once. The sample originates from a study of T cell responses to AZD1222 COVID-19 vaccine. General study findings and limits: Of the AZD1222 recipients, only 5 or 6 were seropositive at baseline. Only after the peak T cell response were repertoires sampled. The study found Spike-specific TCR breadth and depth rose after two AZD1222 doses. Researchers report vaccine-associated CD4 TCRs spanning spike, with dominance at 160-218 and 743-854.

The CDR3 extends over 13 amino acids. In germline, CDR1 is MDHEN, CDR2 SYDVKM. Deletions cut 5 bases from V and 1 base from J, with 8 bases between. Source: peripheral blood, taken 28 days after the second AZD1222 dose. The receptor comes from an adult who received the AZD1222 COVID-19 vaccine. The chain combines TRBV28 with TRBJ1-2, with D hard to call. CDR3 bases: TGTGCCAGCAGTGAAGACCTTAACTATGGCTACACCTTC. Translated: CASSEDLNYGYTF.